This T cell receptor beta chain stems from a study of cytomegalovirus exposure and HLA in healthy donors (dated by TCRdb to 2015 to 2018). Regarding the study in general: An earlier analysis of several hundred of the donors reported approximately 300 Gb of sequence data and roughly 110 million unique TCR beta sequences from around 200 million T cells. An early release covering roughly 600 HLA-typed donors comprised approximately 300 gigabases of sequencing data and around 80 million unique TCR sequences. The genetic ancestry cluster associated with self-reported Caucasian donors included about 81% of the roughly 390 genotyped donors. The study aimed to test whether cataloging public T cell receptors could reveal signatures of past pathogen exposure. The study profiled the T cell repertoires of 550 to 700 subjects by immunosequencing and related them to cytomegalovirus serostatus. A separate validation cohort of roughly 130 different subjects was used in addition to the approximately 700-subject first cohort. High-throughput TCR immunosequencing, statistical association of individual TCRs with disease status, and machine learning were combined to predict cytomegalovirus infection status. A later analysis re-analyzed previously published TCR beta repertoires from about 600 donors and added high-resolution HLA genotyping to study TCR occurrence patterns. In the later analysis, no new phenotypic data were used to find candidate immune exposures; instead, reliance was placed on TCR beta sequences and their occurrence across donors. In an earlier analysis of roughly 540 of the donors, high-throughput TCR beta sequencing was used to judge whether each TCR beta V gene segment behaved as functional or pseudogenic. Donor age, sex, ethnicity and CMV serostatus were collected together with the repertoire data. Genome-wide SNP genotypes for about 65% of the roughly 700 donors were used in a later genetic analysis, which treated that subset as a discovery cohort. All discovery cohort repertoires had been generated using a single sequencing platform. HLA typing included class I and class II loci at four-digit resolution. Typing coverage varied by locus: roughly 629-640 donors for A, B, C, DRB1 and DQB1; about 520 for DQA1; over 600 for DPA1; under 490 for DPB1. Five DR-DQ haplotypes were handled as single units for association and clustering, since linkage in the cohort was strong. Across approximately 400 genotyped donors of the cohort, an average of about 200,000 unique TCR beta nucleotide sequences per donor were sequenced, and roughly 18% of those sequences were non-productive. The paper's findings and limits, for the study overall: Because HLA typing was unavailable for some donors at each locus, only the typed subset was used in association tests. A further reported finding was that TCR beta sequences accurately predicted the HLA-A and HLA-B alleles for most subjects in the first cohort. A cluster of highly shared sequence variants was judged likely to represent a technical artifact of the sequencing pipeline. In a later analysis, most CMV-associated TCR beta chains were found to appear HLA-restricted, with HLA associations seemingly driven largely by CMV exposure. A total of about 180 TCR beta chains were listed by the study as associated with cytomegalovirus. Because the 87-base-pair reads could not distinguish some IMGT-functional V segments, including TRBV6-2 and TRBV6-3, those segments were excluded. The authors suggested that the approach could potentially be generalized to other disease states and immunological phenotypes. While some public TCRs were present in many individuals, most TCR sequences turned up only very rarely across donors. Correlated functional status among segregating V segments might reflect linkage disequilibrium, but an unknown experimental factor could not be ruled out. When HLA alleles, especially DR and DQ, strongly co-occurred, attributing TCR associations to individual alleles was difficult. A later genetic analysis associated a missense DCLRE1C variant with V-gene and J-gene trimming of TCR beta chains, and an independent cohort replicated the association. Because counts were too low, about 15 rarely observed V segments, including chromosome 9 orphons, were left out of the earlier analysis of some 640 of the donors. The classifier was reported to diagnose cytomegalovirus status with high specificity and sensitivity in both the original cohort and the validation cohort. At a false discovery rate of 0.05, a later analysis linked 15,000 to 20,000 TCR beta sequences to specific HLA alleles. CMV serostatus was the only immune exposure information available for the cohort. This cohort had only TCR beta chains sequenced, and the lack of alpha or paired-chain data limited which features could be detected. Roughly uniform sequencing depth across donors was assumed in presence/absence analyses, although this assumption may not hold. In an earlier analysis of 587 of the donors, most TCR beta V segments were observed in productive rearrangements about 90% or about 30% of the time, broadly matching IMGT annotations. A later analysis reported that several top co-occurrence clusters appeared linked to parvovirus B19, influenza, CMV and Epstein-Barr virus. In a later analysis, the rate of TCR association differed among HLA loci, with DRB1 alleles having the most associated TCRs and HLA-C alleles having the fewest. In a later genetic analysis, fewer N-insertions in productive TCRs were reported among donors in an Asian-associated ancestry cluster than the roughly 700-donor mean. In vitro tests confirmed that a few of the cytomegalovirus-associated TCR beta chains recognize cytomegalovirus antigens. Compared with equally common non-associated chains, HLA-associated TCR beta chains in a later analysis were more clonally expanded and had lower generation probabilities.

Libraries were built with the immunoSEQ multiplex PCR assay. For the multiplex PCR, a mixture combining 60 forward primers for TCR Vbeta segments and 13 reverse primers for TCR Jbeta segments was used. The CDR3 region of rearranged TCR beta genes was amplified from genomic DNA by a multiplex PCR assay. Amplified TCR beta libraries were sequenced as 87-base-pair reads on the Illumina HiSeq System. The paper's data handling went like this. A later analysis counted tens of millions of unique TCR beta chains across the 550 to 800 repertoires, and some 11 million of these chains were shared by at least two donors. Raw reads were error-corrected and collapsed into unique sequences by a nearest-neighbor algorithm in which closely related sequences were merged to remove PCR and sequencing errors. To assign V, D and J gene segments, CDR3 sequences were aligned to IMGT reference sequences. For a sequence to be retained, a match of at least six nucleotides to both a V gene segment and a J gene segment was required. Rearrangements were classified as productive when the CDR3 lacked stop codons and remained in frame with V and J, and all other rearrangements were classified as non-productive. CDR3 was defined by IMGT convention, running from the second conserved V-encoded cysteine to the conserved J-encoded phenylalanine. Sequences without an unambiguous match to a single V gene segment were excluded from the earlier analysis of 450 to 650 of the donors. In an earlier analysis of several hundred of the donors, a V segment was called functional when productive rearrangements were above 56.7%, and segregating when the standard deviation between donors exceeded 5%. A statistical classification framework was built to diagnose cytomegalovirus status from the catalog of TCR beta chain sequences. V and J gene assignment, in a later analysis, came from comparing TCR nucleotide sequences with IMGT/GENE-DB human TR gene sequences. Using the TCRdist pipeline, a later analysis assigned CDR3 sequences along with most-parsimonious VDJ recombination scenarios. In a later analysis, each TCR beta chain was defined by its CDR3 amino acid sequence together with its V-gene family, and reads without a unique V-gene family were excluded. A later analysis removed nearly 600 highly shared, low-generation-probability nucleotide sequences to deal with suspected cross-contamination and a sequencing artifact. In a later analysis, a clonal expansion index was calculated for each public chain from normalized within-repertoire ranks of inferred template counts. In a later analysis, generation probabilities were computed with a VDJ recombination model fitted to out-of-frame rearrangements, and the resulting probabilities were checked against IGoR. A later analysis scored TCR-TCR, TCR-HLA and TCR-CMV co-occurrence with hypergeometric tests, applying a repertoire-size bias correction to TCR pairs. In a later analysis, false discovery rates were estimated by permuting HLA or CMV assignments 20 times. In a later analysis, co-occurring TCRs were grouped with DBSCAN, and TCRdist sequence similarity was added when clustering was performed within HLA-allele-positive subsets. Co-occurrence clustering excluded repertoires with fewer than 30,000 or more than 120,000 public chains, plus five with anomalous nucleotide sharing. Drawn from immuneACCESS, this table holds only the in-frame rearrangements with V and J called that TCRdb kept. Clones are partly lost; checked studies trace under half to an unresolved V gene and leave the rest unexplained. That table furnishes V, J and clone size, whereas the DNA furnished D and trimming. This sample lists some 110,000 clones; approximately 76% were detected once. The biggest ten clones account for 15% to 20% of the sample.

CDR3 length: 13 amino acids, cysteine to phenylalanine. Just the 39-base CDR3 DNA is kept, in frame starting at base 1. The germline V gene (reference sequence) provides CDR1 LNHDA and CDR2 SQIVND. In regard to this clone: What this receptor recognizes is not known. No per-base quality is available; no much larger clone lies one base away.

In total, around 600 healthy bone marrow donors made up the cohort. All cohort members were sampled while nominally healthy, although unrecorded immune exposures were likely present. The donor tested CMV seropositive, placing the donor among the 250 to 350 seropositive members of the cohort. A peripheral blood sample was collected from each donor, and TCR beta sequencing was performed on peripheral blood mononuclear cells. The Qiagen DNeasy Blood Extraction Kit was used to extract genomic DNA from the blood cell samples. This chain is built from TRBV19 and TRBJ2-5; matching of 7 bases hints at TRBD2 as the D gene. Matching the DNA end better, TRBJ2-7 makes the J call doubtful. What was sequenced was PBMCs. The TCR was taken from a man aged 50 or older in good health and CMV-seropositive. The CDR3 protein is CASGGALGYEQYF. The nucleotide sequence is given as TGTGCCAGTGGGGGGGCTCTGGGCTACGAGCAGTACTTC.